These 27 T cell receptor beta chains came from one sample sequenced in a study of beta chain features in type 1 diabetes. The study reverse transcribed the entire isolated RNA, so it sequenced expressed TCRB transcripts. Produced via immunoSEQ multiplex PCR; TCRdb's table is partial and in-frame only. This table has 150,000 or so clones, roughly 10% appearing once. What was sequenced was central memory CD4+ T cells from blood. These receptors all stem from a middle-aged woman in good health.

This clone was detected only a few times. The gene calls are TRBV7-2 and TRBJ2-6; D gene ambiguous. Germline V gene lookup returns CDR1 SGHTA and CDR2 FQGNSA. The V and J ends lost 8 bases and 12 bases respectively, with 11 bases between them. The CDR3 contains 11 residues. The CDR3 reads CASSQWPVLTF. The CDR3 nucleotides are TGTGCCAGCTCACAGTGGCCCGTCCTGACTTTC.

The genes are TRBV6-1 and TRBJ1-1; D perhaps matches TRBD1 (5 bases). CDR1 is MNHNS, CDR2 SASEGT, per germline. The CDR3 has 13 residues. Trimming left V 7 bases short and J 2 bases short, with 11 bases between. CDR3 nucleotides: TGTGCCAGCACCCATACAGGAAACACTGAAGCTTTCTTT. Translating it yields CASTHTGNTEAFF.

This clone was seen a handful of times. The V call is TRBV4-3, the J call TRBJ1-1; D gene ambiguous. V was clipped by 2 bases and J by 5 bases, with 9 bases between them. Looked up from germline, CDR1 is LGHNA and CDR2 is YSLEER. The CDR3 has 13 residues. CDR3 nucleotides: TGCGCCAGCAGCCAATTTGTGAGGACTGAAGCTTTCTTT. Its protein is CASSQFVRTEAFF.

The chain has TRBV27 and TRBJ1-6; D remains unclear. The CDR3 is made up of 14 amino acids. Germline lookup yields CDR1 MNHEY and CDR2 SMNVEV (reference sequence). With 6 bases removed from V and 7 bases from J, the gap between germline ends came to 13 bases. This chain's CDR3 is CASRHGGPNSPLHF. The DNA of the CDR3 is TGTGCCAGCAGACACGGAGGACCCAATTCACCCCTCCACTTT.

This clone was observed a few times. V and J are TRBV2 and TRBJ2-2, with 9 bases aligning to TRBD1. With V trimmed by 9 bases and J by 0 bases, 2 bases remained unmatched. Germline values: CDR1 SNHLY, CDR2 FYNNEI. This CDR3 contains 14 residues. The chain's CDR3 is CASGQGSNTGELFF. As DNA, the CDR3 is TGTGCCAGTGGACAGGGGTCGAACACCGGGGAGCTGTTTTTT. Supplemented by reference TRBV2 and TRBJ2-2, the full variable domain reads EPEVTQTPSHQVTQMGQEVILRCVPISNHLYFYWYRQILGQKVEFLVSFYNNEISEKSEIFDDQFSVERPDGSNFTLKIRSTKLEDSAMYFCASGQGSNTGELFFGEGSRLTVL.

The chain joins TRBV5-1 to TRBJ2-5, with 10 bases aligning to TRBD1. This CDR3 contains 15 residues. Germline loops: CDR1 SGHRS, CDR2 YFSETQ. V was clipped by 4 bases and J by 5 bases; unmatched bases: 8. CDR3 amino acids: CASSVDRGHEETQYF. For the CDR3, the DNA is TGCGCCAGCAGCGTCGACAGGGGGCATGAGGAGACCCAGTACTTC.

This clone was seen many times. The chain combines TRBV11-2 with TRBJ2-3; TRBD2 matches 8 bases. This CDR3 spans 14 amino acids. J was trimmed by 3 bases and V by 2 bases; bases with no gene match: 1. Germline V gene data show CDR1 as SGHAT and CDR2 as FQNNGV. CDR3 DNA: TGTGCCAGCAGCTTAACGGGGGGGACAGATACGCAGTATTTT. Protein: CASSLTGGTDTQYF.

The genes are TRBV6-5 and TRBJ2-7, with TRBD1 matching 8 bases. This CDR3 spans 15 amino acids. V gave up 2 bases and J gave up 2 bases; unmatched junction bases: 5. Germline values: CDR1 MNHEY, CDR2 SVGAGI. Written as DNA, the CDR3 is TGTGCCAGCAGTTACACCAGGGACAGGACCTACGAGCAGTACTTC. It codes for CASSYTRDRTYEQYF.

This clone came up a few times. The genes are TRBV15 and TRBJ1-1, with 8 bases lining up with TRBD1. The CDR3 spans 16 residues. The germline CDR1 and CDR2 sequences are LNHNV and YYDKDF (reference sequence). Trimming took 4 bases from V and 3 from J; bases not matched to a gene: 10. The CDR3 region is CATSTPTGGTDTEAFF. The CDR3 bases are TGTGCCACCAGCACCCCTACAGGGGGAACAGACACTGAAGCTTTCTTT. The full variable domain, with the rest looked up from reference TRBV15 and TRBJ1-1, is DAMVIQNPRYQVTQFGKPVTLSCSQTLNHNVMYWYQQKSSQAPKLLFHYYDKDFNNEADTPDNFQSRRPNTSFCFLDIRSPGLGDTAMYLCATSTPTGGTDTEAFFGQGTRLTVV.

This clone occurred a few times. This chain uses TRBV4-2 with TRBJ1-2; D perhaps matches TRBD1 (6 bases). CDR3 length: 14 amino acids. Germline lookup yields CDR1 LGHNA and CDR2 YNFKEQ. V lost 0 bases, J lost 8 bases, and 13 bases lay in between. CDR3 sequence reads: CASSQDRGGWGYTF. CDR3 in DNA: TGTGCCAGCAGCCAAGATCGGGGGGGCTGGGGCTACACCTTC.

This clone has only a few counts. The chain is built from TRBV7-6 and TRBJ2-7; 10 bases map to TRBD1. There are 15 residues in the CDR3. Trimming at V came to 2 bases and at J to 0 bases, leaving 1 base not matched to a gene. Germline CDR1 is SGHVS and CDR2 is FNYEAQ. In nucleotides, the CDR3 is TGTGCCAGCAGCTTAAGGACAGGGGGCTCCTACGAGCAGTACTTC. This translates into CASSLRTGGSYEQYF.

A few counts support this clone. This sequence joins TRBV9 and TRBJ1-2, with D possibly being TRBD1 (5 bases). Trimming took off 4 bases at V and 3 bases at J, with 10 bases between the two ends. The CDR3 contains 13 residues. Germline CDR1 and CDR2: SGDLS and YYNGEE. The CDR3 sequence is CASSPLRDYGYTF. CDR3 in DNA: TGTGCCAGCAGCCCTCTCAGGGACTATGGCTACACCTTC.

This clone was seen a few times. V and J are TRBV10-1 and TRBJ2-1; 8 bases match TRBD2. CDR1 is WNHNN and CDR2 is SYGVQD in the germline V gene (reference sequence). The CDR3 runs to 15 residues. The trim removed 5 bases at V and 2 bases at J, leaving 5 bases unmatched. The DNA for the CDR3 is TGCGCCAGCAGTTCTGCGGGGGGCCCCTACAATGAGCAGTTCTTC. It translates to CASSSAGGPYNEQFF.

This clone appeared a few times. Since a much larger clone is just one base distant, this may be a read error. Other DNA sequences in this sample translate to the same CDR3. The CDR3 region has the DNA TGTGCCAGTAGGGGGACAGGGGGCTACGAGCAGTACTTC. Translating it yields CASRGTGGYEQYF. The rearrangement joins TRBV19 to TRBJ2-7; 11 bases line up with TRBD1. The CDR3 loop spans 13 amino acids. Germline V gene lookup returns CDR1 LNHDA and CDR2 SQIVND (reference sequence). V was pared by 6 bases and J by 3 bases, with 1 base of the junction left unmatched.

This clone was counted at least ten times. The junction differs from germline at one of its ends, possibly a read error. The chain employs TRBV6-1 and TRBJ1-3; 7 bases are shared with TRBD1. CDR3 size: 12 residues. Germline assignment: CDR1 MNHNS and CDR2 SASEGT. CDR3 residues: CASDRAGNTIYF. The CDR3, as DNA: TGTGCCAGCGACAGGGCTGGGAACACCATATATTTT.

The sample holds a few counts of this clone. The genes are TRBV18 and TRBJ2-2, with 11 bases fitting TRBD1. The CDR3 covers 16 residues. Losses at the gene ends were 1 base for V and 5 bases for J; bases not matched to a gene: 3. The germline gives CDR1 KGHSH, CDR2 LQKENI. CDR3 sequence: CASSPRTGGRTGELFF. Here the CDR3 DNA reads TGTGCCAGCTCACCACGGACAGGGGGCCGGACCGGGGAGCTGTTTTTT. Together with reference TRBV18 and TRBJ2-2, the CDR3 gives the full variable domain: NAGVMQNPRHLVRRRGQEARLRCSPMKGHSHVYWYRQLPEEGLKFMVYLQKENIIDESGMPKERFSAEFPKEGPSILRIQQVVRGDSAAYFCASSPRTGGRTGELFFGEGSRLTVL.

This chain joins TRBV6-6 and TRBJ2-1; TRBD1 might be the D (5 bases). Germline CDR1 MNHNY, CDR2 SVGAGI (reference sequence). V lost 7 bases, J lost 9 bases, and 19 bases lay in between. This CDR3 is 14 amino acids long. DNA of the CDR3: TGTGCCAGCACCTCTAGTTCAGGGTTGGGTGAGCAGTTCTTC. It yields the protein CASTSSSGLGEQFF.

This clone was picked up a small number of times. The same CDR3 also results from other DNA sequences found in this sample. This rearrangement joins TRBV5-4 to TRBJ2-7; D is undetermined. CDR1 and CDR2 from the germline V gene are SGHNT and YYREEE (reference sequence). With 4 bases removed from V and 0 bases from J, the gap between germline ends came to 5 bases. This CDR3 comprises 12 residues. This chain's CDR3 is CASSRDSYEQYF. The DNA for the CDR3 is TGTGCCAGCAGCCGCGACTCCTACGAGCAGTACTTC.

This clone was observed a few times. The chain couples TRBV9 to TRBJ2-7; tentative D call: TRBD1 (7 bases). CDR1 and CDR2 (germline): SGDLS, YYNGEE. CDR3 length: 15 residues. The V gene lost 3 bases and the J gene lost 3 bases, with 16 bases spanning the gap. The CDR3: CASSARDSLFYEQYF. The CDR3 nucleotides are TGTGCCAGCAGCGCGCGGGACAGTCTATTCTACGAGCAGTACTTC. Full variable domain (missing parts from reference TRBV9 and TRBJ2-7): DSGVTQTPKHLITATGQRVTLRCSPRSGDLSVYWYQQSLDQGLQFLIQYYNGEERAKGNILERFSAQQFPDLHSELNLSSLELGDSALYFCASSARDSLFYEQYFGPGTRLTVT.

This clone was found a few times. The chain has TRBV7-2 and TRBJ2-7; 9 bases align to TRBD2. Germline V gene sequence: CDR1 SGHTA, CDR2 FQGNSA. Trimming took 6 bases from V and 0 from J; bases not matched to a gene: 3. There are 14 residues in the CDR3. The CDR3 is CASSRAGGSYEQYF. The DNA for the CDR3 is TGTGCCAGCAGTCGAGCGGGGGGCTCCTACGAGCAGTACTTC.

This clone was recorded many times. The V call is TRBV5-6, the J call TRBJ2-3; 7 bases align to TRBD1. From germline, CDR1 is SGHDT and CDR2 YYEEEE. V dropped 7 bases and J dropped 2; count of bases not matched to a gene: 10. This CDR3 region has 15 residues. CDR3 nucleotide sequence: TGTGCCAGCTACATCGACAGGGCCCCCACAGATACGCAGTATTTT. Translating gives CASYIDRAPTDTQYF.

This clone was observed a handful of times. The rearrangement uses TRBV27 and TRBJ2-1, with D possibly being TRBD1 (6 bases). CDR1 is MNHEY, CDR2 SMNVEV, per germline (reference sequence). Trimming took off 3 bases at V and 8 bases at J, with 17 bases between the two ends. This CDR3 region has 15 residues. CDR3 residues: CASSLMGAAFDEQFF. CDR3 bases: TGTGCCAGCAGTTTGATGGGGGCGGCGTTCGATGAGCAGTTCTTC.

The rearrangement joins TRBV7-2 to TRBJ1-4; maybe TRBD1 (5 bases). V shed 3 bases and J shed 5 bases, with 7 bases lying between them. Germline loops: CDR1 SGHTA, CDR2 FQGNSA. The CDR3 extends over 13 amino acids. CDR3 sequence: CASSLNRNEKLFF. Here the CDR3 DNA reads TGTGCCAGCAGCTTGAACAGGAATGAAAAACTGTTTTTT.

There are a few counts of this clone. With a much larger clone just one base away, this may be a read error. V usage is TRBV7-9 and J usage is TRBJ1-5; possibly TRBD1 for D (5 bases). The CDR3 spans 13 residues. Deletions cut 3 bases from V and 4 bases from J, with 7 bases between. Germline V gene data show CDR1 as SEHNR and CDR2 as FQNEAQ (reference sequence). The CDR3 DNA follows: TGTGCCAGCAGCTTTGGGGGGAATCAGCCCCAGCATTTT. This translates into CASSFGGNQPQHF.

This clone was seen ten or more times. The chain has TRBV4-1 and TRBJ2-3; no firm D call. The V gene lost 1 base and the J gene lost 4 bases, with 12 bases spanning the gap. Germline V CDR1 and CDR2: MGHRA, YSYEKL. The CDR3 has 15 residues. The CDR3 loop reads CASSQVGSTADTQYF. CDR3 in DNA: TGCGCCAGCAGCCAAGTAGGTAGCACGGCAGATACGCAGTATTTT.

This rearrangement joins TRBV19 to TRBJ2-1; TRBD1 agrees at 7 bases. V lost 4 bases and J lost 8; bases outside the gene matches: 11. The CDR3 is made up of 15 amino acids. Germline values: CDR1 LNHDA, CDR2 SQIVND (reference sequence). The CDR3 reads CASSRQGRGLDEQFF. The CDR3 DNA is TGTGCCAGTAGTAGACAGGGAAGGGGATTGGATGAGCAGTTCTTC.

The gene calls are TRBV7-2 and TRBJ2-2; TRBD2 might be the D (6 bases). V gave up 1 base and J gave up 6 bases, with 12 bases separating them. Germline values: CDR1 SGHTA, CDR2 FQGNSA. CDR3 length equals 15 residues. CDR3 in amino acids: CASSLGAGWAGELFF. CDR3 coding DNA: TGTGCCAGCAGCTTAGGGGCGGGGTGGGCCGGGGAGCTGTTTTTT.